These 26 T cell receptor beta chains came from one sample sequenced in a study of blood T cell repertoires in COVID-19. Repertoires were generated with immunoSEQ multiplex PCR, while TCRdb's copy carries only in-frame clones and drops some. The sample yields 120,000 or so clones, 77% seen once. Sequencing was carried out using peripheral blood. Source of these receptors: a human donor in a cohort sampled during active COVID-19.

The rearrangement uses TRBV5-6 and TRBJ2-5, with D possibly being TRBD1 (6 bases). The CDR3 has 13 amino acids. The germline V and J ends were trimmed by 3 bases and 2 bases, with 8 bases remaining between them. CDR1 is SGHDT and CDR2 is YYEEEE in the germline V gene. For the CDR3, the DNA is TGTGCCAGCAGCTCGACAGGACAAGAGACCCAGTACTTC. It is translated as CASSSTGQETQYF.

The CDR3 here is CASSVQAYYGYTF. The CDR3 DNA is TGTGCCAGCAGCGTACAGGCTTACTATGGCTACACCTTC. The chain employs TRBV9 and TRBJ1-2; no firm D call. The V end lost 1 base, the J end lost 3 bases, and 7 bases lay between the germline ends. Germline V lookup: CDR1 SGDLS, CDR2 YYNGEE. This CDR3 comprises 13 residues.

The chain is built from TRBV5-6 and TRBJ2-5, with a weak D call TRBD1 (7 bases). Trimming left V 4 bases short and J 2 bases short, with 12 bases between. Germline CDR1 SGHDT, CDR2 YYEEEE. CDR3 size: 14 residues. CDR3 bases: TGTGCCAGCAGCGAGACAGGGACTCAAGAGACCCAGTACTTC. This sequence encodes CASSETGTQETQYF.

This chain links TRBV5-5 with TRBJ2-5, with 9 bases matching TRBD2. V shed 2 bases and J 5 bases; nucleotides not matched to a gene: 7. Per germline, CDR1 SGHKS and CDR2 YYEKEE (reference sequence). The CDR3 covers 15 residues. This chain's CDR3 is CASSLAGGLGETQYF. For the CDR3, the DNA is TGTGCCAGCAGCTTAGCGGGAGGCCTGGGGGAGACCCAGTACTTC.

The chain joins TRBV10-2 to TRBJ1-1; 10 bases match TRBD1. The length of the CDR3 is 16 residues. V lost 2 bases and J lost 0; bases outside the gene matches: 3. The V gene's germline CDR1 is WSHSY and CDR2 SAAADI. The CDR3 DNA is TGCGCCAGCAGTGAGCGGGACAGGGGCGTGAACACTGAAGCTTTCTTT. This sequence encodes CASSERDRGVNTEAFF.

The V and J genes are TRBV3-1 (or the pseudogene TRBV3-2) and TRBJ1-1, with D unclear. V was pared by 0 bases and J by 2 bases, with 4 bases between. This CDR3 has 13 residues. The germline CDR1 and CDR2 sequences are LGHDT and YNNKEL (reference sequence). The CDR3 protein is CASSQDINTEAFF. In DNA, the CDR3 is TGTGCCAGCAGCCAAGATATTAACACTGAAGCTTTCTTT.

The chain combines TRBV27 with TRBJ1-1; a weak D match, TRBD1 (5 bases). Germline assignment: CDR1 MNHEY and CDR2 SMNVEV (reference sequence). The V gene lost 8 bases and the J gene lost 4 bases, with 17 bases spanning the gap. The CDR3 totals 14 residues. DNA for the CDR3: TGTGCCAGCTTCCTGGGGGGGTCGGGCACTGAAGCTTTCTTT. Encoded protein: CASFLGGSGTEAFF.

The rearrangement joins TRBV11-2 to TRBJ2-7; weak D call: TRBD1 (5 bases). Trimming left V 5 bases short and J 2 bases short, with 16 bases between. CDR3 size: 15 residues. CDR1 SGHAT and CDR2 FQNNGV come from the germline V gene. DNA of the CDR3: TGTGCCAGCAGCCCGCACAGGTCCCAAACCTACGAGCAGTACTTC. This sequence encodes CASSPHRSQTYEQYF.

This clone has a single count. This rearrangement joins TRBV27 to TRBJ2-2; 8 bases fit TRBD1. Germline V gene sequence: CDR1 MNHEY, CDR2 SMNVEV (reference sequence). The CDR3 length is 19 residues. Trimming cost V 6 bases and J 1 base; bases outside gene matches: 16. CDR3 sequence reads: CASRTKTTGVRKNTGELFF. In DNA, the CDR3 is TGTGCCAGCAGGACGAAAACGACAGGGGTTAGGAAGAACACCGGGGAGCTGTTTTTT.

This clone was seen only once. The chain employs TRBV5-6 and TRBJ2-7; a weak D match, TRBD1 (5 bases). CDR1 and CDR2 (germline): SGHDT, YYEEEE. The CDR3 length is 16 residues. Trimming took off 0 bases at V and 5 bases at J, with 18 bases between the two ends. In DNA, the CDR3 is TGTGCCAGCAGCTTGGACGGTCAGGGTTTTTTCCACGAGCAGTACTTC. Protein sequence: CASSLDGQGFFHEQYF.

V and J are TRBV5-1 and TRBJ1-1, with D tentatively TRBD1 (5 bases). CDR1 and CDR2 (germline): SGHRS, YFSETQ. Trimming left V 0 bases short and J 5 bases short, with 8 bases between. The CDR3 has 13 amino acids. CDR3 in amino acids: CASSLEGETEAFF. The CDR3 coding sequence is TGCGCCAGCAGCTTGGAAGGGGAAACTGAAGCTTTCTTT. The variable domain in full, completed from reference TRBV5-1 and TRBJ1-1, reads KAGVTQTPRYLIKTRGQQVTLSCSPISGHRSVSWYQQTPGQGLQFLFEYFSETQRNKGNFPGRFSGRQFSNSRSEMNVSTLELGDSALYLCASSLEGETEAFFGQGTRLTVV.

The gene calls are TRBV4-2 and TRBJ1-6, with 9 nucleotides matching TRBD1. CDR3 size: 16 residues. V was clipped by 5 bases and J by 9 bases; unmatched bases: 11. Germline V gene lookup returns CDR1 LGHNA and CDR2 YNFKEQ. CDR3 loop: CASSIEAGQGSSPLHF. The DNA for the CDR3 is TGTGCCAGCAGCATAGAGGCGGGACAGGGCTCTTCACCCCTCCACTTT.

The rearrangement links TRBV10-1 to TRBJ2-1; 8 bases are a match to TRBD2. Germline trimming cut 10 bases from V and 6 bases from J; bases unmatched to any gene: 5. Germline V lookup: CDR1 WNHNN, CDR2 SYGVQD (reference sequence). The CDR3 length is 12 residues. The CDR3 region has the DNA TGCGCCACTATGGGACTAGGCAATGAGCAGTTCTTC. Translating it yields CATMGLGNEQFF.

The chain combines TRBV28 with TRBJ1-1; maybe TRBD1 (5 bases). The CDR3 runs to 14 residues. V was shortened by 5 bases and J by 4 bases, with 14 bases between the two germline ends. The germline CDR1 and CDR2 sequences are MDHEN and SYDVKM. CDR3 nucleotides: TGTGCCAGCAGTGCAGGGCTGAAGATCACTGAAGCTTTCTTT. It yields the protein CASSAGLKITEAFF.

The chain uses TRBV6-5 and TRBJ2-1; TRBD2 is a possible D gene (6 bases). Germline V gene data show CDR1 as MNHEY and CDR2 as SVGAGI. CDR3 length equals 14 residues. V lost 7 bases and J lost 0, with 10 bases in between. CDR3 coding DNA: TGTGCCAGCATCTTAGCGGCCTCCTACAATGAGCAGTTCTTC. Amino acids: CASILAASYNEQFF.

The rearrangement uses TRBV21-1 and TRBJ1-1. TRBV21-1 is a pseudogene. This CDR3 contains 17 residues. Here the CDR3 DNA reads TGTGCCAGCAACTCCGAGCCAGGAGCGGGGGGAAACACTGAAGCTTTCTTT. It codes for CASNSEPGAGGNTEAFF.

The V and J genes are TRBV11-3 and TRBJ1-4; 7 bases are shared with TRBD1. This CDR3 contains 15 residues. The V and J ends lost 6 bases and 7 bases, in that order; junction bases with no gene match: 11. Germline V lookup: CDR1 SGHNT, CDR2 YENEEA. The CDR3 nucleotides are TGTGCCAGCAGTCGAGGTGGGGACAGAAGTGAAAAACTGTTTTTT. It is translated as CASSRGGDRSEKLFF.

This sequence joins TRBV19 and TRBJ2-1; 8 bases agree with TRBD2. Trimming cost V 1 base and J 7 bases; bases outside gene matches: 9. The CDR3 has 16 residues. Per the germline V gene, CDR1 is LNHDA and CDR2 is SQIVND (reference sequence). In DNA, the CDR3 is TGTGCCAGTAGTATAGGTCTAGCGGGTCGGAGGAATGAGCAGTTCTTC. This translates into CASSIGLAGRRNEQFF.

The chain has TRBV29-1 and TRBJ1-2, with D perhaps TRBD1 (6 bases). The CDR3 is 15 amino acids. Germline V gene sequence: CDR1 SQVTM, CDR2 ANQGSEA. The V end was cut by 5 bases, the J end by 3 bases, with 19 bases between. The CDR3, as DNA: TGCAGCGTTCCTCAGAGCACAGGGCCTTACTATGGCTACACCTTC. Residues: CSVPQSTGPYYGYTF.

The CDR3 DNA reads TGTGCCAGTAGCTCCCCGGGACAGGGGGGATGGGAGACCCAGTACTTC. Its translation is CASSSPGQGGWETQYF. The chain employs TRBV19 and TRBJ2-5; 11 bases match TRBD1. The CDR3 is 16 residues long. After removal of 6 bases from V and 5 bases from J, the junction contained 11 bases not matched to a gene. Germline V CDR1 and CDR2: LNHDA, SQIVND (reference sequence).

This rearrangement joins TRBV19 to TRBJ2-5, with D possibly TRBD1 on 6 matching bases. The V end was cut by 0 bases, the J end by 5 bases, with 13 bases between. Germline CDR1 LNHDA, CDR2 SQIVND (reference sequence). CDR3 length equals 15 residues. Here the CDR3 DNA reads TGTGCCAGTAGTATAGAACCAGGGGTCTGGGAGACCCAGTACTTC. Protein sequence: CASSIEPGVWETQYF. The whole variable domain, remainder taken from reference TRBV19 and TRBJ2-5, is DGGITQSPKYLFRKEGQNVTLSCEQNLNHDAMYWYRQDPGQGLRLIYYSQIVNDFQKGDIAEGYSVSREKKESFPLTVTSAQKNPTAFYLCASSIEPGVWETQYFGPGTRLLVL.

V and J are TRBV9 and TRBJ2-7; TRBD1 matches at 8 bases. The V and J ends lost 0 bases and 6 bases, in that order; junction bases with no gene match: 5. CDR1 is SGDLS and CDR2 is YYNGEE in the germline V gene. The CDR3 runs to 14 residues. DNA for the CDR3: TGTGCCAGCAGCGTAGAGGTCAGGGGGCTCGAGCAGTACTTC. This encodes CASSVEVRGLEQYF.

CDR3 residues: CATSRHSGTGVDEQFF. DNA of the CDR3: TGTGCCACCAGCAGACATTCCGGGACAGGTGTCGATGAGCAGTTCTTC. The rearrangement links TRBV15 to TRBJ2-1, with 8 bases matching TRBD1. Per the germline V gene, CDR1 is LNHNV and CDR2 is YYDKDF (reference sequence). The CDR3 spans 16 residues. V gave up 2 bases and J gave up 8 bases; unmatched junction bases: 11. Supplemented by reference TRBV15 and TRBJ2-1, the full variable domain reads DAMVIQNPRYQVTQFGKPVTLSCSQTLNHNVMYWYQQKSSQAPKLLFHYYDKDFNNEADTPDNFQSRRPNTSFCFLDIRSPGLGDTAMYLCATSRHSGTGVDEQFFGPGTRLTVL.

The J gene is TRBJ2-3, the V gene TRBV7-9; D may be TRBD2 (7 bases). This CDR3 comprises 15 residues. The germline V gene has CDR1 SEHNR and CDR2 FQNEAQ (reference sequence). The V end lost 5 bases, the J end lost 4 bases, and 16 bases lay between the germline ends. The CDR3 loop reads CASSPKGGEADTQYF. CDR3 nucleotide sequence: TGTGCCAGCAGCCCTAAGGGGGGGGAGGCAGATACGCAGTATTTT. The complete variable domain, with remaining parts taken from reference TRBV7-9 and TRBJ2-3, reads DTGVSQNPRHKITKRGQNVTFRCDPISEHNRLYWYRQTLGQGPEFLTYFQNEAQLEKSRLLSDRFSAERPKGSFSTLEIQRTEQGDSAMYLCASSPKGGEADTQYFGPGTRLTVL.

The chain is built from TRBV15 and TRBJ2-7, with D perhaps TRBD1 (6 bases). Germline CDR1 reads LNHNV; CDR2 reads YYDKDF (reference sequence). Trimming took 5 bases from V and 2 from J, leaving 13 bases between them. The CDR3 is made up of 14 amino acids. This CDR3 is CATSFSGDTYEQYF. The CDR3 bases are TGTGCCACCAGCTTTTCCGGGGACACCTACGAGCAGTACTTC.

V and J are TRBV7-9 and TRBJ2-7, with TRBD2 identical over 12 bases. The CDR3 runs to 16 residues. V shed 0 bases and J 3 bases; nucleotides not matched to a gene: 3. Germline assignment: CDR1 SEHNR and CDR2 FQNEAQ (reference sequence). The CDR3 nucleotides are TGTGCCAGCAGCTTAGCGGGGACTAGCGGGTACTACGAGCAGTACTTC. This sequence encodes CASSLAGTSGYYEQYF.